This T cell receptor (beta chain) was captured by sequencing in a study of T-cell memory formation after mild COVID-19 listed by TCRdb under 2021. Concerning the study at large: TCR sequence clusters from the two donors were largely donor specific. Two young, previously healthy adult volunteers made up the cohort, one male and one female. T-cell clones expanding and contracting after mild COVID-19 in a couple of donors were tracked by longitudinal TCRalpha and TCRbeta repertoire sequencing.

PBMCs were isolated by Ficoll-Paque density gradient centrifugation. The paper as a whole reports these results and caveats: Contracting CD4+ clones appeared mostly in the CM and EM memory subsets, whereas CD8+ clones were enriched in EMRA. Some responding clones were detected in pre-infection memory, suggesting pre-existing cross-reactive memory T cells joined the SARS-CoV-2 response. SARS-CoV-2 specificity of the second-wave clones peaking on day 37 was not confirmed. Only a couple of mild cases were covered by the study, and larger cohorts that include severe cases with pre-infection samples were considered necessary. Clones that contracted from day 15 to 85 showed balanced CD4/CD8 phenotypes, whereas a second wave of clones that expanded from day 15 to 37 leaned towards CD4+.

The germline V gene supplies CDR1 SGDLS and CDR2 YYNGEE. Including the terminal cysteine and phenylalanine, the CDR3 comprises 15 residues. The DNA shown is the 45-base CDR3, in frame from base 1. Clipping removes 2 bases from V and 2 bases from J, with 5 as the unmatched junction base count. Sequenced on an Illumina NovaSeq 6000. TCRalpha and TCRbeta cDNA libraries were constructed by 5'RACE with constant-segment primers, with sample barcodes and unique molecular identifiers being introduced. RNA was extracted from every sample with Trizol reagent. Amplification of the libraries took two PCR steps, and the second step added a second sample barcode plus Illumina TruSeq adapters. Sequencing of libraries was performed on an Illumina NovaSeq with 2 x 150 bp paired-end reads. As for how the authors treated the data: The reads were demultiplexed and collapsed into UMI-guided consensus sequences using migec v1.2.7. Using mixcr v2.1.11, UMI consensuses were aligned to TRA and TRB V and J templates and then assembled into clonotypes. Clonotypes were classified as expanded or contracted when called significant by both edgeR and NoisET, with noise models trained on biological replicates. For edgeR calls, the thresholds were a false discovery rate-adjusted p below 0.01 and a log2 fold-change of 1. As an exploratory analysis of dynamics, max-normalized trajectories of the 1000 most abundant clonotypes were examined by PCA with hierarchical clustering. The CD4 or CD8 phenotype of responding clones was assigned using the separately sequenced CD4+ and CD8+ repertoires. The public reads were quality trimmed at Q25 with fastp and then assembled into clones with MiXCR by TCRdb, keeping productive beta chains. When rows share a CDR3 protein, they turn into one entry using the most common DNA and genes. These V and J calls originate from TCRdb's pipeline instead of the authors' own analysis. The sample table shows some 290,000 distinct CDR3 sequences, and about 16% are seen once. The ten largest clones add up to 20% to 25% of the sample.

Concerning this clonotype itself: Its specific antigen is unknown. Base qualities are not at hand, and no much larger clone is one base apart.

This clonotype was obtained from a man aged 18 to 29 who had mild COVID-19 (a few samples of this study predate the infection). The sample titles of this study are shuffled in the database, so cell type and time point are left out; the donor was told from shared clones. The chain is encoded by TRBV9 joined to TRBJ2-5; TRBD2 aligns with 8 central bases. Input material: PBMCs or a T cell subset sorted from them (not recorded which). The nucleotide sequence is given as TGTGCCAGCAGCGTGGGACTAGAAGAACAAGAGACCCAGTACTTC. Its protein reads: CASSVGLEEQETQYF.